The clone carrying this T cell receptor (beta chain) was detected only a few times. The data were obtained in a study of T cells in Graves' hyperthyroidism and ophthalmopathy. There were TCR beta CDR3 regions amplified from RNA transcripts. HTBI primers were employed in a first-round RT-PCR of the TCR CDR3. TCRdb reprocessed the multiplex PCR reads with MiXCR, giving one entry per CDR3 protein. The sample lists fewer than 700,000 distinct CDR3 sequences; about a sixth were seen once. The sample was blood. The receptor's source is a woman aged 18 to 35 with Graves' ophthalmopathy.

The CDR3: CASTYEGGSSYF. Here the CDR3 DNA reads TGTGCCAGCACGTACGAAGGGGGGTCGTCGTATTTT. The chain uses TRBV5-6 and TRBJ2-3; either TRBD1 or TRBD2 may fit D (6 bases each). V lost 6 bases, J lost 14 bases, and 19 bases lay in between. Germline CDR1 SGHDT, CDR2 YYEEEE. This CDR3 comprises 12 residues. Variable domain in full (rest from reference TRBV5-6 and TRBJ2-3): DAGVTQSPTHLIKTRGQQVTLRCSPKSGHDTVSWYQQALGQGPQFIFQYYEEEERQRGNFPDRFSGHQFPNYSSELNVNALLLGDSALYLCASTYEGGSSYFGPGTRLTVL.